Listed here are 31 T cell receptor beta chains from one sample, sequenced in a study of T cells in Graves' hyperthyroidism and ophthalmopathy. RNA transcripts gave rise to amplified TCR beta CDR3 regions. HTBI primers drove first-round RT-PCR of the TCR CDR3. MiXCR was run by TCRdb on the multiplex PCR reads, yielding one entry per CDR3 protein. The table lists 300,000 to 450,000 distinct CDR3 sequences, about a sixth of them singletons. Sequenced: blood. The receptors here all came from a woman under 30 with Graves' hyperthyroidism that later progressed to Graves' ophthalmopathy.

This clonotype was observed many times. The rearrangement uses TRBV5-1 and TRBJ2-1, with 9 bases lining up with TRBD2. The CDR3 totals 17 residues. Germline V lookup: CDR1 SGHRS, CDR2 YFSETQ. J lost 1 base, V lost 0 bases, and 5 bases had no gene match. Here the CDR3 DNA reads TGCGCCAGCAGCTTGGGAGGGACTAGCCGGTCCTACAATGAGCAGTTCTTC. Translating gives CASSLGGTSRSYNEQFF. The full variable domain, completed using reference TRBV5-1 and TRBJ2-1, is KAGVTQTPRYLIKTRGQQVTLSCSPISGHRSVSWYQQTPGQGLQFLFEYFSETQRNKGNFPGRFSGRQFSNSRSEMNVSTLELGDSALYLCASSLGGTSRSYNEQFFGPGTRLTVL.

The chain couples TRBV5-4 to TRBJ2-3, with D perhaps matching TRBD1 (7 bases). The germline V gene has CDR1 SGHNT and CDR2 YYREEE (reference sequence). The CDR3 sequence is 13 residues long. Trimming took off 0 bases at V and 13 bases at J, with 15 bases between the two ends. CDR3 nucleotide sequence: TGTGCCAGCAGCTTGGGAGGAGACAGGGAGGAGTATTTT. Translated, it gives CASSLGGDREEYF.

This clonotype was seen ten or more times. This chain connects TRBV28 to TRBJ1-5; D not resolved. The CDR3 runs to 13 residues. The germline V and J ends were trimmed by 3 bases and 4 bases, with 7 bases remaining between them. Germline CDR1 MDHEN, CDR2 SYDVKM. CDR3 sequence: CASSFPGNQPQHF. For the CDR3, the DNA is TGTGCCAGCAGTTTTCCGGGGAATCAGCCCCAGCATTTT.

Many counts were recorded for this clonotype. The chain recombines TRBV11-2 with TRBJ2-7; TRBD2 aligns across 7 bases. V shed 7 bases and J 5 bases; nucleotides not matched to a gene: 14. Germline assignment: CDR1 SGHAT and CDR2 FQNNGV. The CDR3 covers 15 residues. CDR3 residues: CASTPHAGVYDEQYF. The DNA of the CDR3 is TGTGCCAGCACCCCCCATGCGGGGGTATACGACGAGCAGTACTTC.

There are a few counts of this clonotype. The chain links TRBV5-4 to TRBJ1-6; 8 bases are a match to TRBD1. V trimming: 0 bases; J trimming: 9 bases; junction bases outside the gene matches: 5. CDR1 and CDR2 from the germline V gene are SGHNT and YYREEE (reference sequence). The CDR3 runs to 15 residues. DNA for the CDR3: TGTGCCAGCAGCTTGGTGGGGACAGGACGTTCACCCCTCCACTTT. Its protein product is CASSLVGTGRSPLHF.

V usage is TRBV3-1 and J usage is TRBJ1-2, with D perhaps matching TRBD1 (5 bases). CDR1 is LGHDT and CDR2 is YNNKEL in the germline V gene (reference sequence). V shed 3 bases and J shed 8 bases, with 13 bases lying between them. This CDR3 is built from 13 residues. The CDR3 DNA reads TGTGCCAGCAGCCAGGACGGTGGGGGAGGCTACACCTTC. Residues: CASSQDGGGGYTF.

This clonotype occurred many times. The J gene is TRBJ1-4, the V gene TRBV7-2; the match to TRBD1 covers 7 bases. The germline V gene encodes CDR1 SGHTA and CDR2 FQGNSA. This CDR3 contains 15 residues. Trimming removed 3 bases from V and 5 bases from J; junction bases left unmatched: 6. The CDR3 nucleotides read TGTGCCAGCAGCTTCCGACAGGGAGGCAATGAAAAACTGTTTTTT. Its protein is CASSFRQGGNEKLFF.

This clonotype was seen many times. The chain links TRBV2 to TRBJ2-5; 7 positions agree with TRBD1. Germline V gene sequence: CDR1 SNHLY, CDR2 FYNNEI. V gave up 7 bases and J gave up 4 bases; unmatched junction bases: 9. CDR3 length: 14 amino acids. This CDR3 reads CASIKGARGETQYF. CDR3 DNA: TGTGCCAGCATCAAGGGGGCAAGGGGAGAGACCCAGTACTTC.

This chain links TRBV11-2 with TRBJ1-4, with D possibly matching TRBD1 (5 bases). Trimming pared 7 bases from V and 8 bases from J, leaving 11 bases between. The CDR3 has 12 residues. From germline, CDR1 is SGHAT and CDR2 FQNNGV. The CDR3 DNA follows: TGTGCCAGCACCTCGGGGGGGGAAAAACTGTTTTTT. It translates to CASTSGGEKLFF.

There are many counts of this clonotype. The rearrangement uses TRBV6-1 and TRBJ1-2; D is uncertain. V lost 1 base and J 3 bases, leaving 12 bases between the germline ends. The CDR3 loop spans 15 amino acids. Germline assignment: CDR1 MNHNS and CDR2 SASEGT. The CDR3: CASSEDGRWDYGYTF. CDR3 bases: TGTGCCAGCAGTGAAGACGGACGTTGGGACTATGGCTACACCTTC.

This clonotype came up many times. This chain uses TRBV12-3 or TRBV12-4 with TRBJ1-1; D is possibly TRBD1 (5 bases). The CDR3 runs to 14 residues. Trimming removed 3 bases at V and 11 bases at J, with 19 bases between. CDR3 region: CASSFPPGWRVAFF. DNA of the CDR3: TGTGCCAGCAGTTTCCCCCCAGGGTGGAGAGTGGCTTTCTTT.

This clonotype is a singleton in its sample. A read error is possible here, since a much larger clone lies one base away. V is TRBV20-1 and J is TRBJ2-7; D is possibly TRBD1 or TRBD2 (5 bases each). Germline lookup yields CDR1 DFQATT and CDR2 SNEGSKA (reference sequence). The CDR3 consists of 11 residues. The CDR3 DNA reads TGCAATGCTAGCTCAGGGCGCGAGCAGTACTTC. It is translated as CNASSGREQYF.

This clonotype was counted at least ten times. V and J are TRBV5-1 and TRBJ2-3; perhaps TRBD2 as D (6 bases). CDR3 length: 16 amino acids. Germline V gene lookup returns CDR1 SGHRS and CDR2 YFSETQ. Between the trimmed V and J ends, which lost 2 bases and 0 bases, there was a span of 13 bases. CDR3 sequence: CASSFQAGLSTDTQYF. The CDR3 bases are TGCGCCAGCAGCTTCCAAGCGGGTCTCAGCACAGATACGCAGTATTTT.

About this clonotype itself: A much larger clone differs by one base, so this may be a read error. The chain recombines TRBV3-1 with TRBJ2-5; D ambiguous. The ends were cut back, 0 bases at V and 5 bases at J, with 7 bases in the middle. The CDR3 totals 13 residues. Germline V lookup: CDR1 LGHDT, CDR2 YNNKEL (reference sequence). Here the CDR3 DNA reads TGTGCCAGCAGCCAAGACCCCTCGGAGACCCAGTACTTC. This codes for CASSQDPSETQYF.

The CDR3 region has the DNA TGTGCCAGCAGCTTGGCCGTGGGGCCGAGCTCTGGGGCCAACGTCCTGACTTTC. It is translated as CASSLAVGPSSGANVLTF. This chain joins TRBV5-8 and TRBJ2-6, with D possibly TRBD1 on 5 matching bases. CDR1 and CDR2 from the germline V gene are SGHTS and YDEGEE. CDR3 length: 18 residues. V lost 0 bases to trimming and J lost 0 bases, with 13 bases between them.

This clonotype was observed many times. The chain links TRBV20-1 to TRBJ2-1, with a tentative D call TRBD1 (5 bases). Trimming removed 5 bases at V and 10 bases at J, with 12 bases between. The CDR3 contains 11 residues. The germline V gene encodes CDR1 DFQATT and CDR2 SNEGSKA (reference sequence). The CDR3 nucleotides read TGCAGTGCTCAGGGATATGGGGAGCAGTTCTTC. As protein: CSAQGYGEQFF.

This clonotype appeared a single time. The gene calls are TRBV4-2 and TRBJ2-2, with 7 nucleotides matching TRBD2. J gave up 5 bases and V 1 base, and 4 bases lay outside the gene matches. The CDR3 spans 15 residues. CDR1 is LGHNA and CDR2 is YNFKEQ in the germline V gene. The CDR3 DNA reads TGTGCCAGCAGCCAAGCGGGAGGTCGTACCGGGGAGCTGTTTTTT. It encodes CASSQAGGRTGELFF.

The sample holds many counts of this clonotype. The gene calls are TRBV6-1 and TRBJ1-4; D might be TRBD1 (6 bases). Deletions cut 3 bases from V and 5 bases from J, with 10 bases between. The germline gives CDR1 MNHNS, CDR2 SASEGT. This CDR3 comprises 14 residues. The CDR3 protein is CASSDRGPNEKLFF. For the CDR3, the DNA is TGTGCCAGCAGTGACAGGGGACCAAATGAAAAACTGTTTTTT.

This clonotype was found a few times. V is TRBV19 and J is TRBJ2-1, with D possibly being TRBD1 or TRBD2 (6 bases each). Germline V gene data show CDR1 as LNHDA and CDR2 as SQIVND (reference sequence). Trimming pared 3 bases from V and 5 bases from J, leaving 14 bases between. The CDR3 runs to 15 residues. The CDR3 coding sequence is TGTGCCAGTAGTATTCGCTCCCGGGGGCACAATGAGCAGTTCTTC. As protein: CASSIRSRGHNEQFF.

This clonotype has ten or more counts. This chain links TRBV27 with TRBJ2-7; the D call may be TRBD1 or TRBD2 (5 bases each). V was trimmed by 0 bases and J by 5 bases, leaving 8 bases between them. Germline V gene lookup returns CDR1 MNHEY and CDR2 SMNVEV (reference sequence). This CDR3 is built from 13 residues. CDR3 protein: CASSLSRGHEQYF. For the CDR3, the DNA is TGTGCCAGCAGTTTATCGAGGGGCCACGAGCAGTACTTC.

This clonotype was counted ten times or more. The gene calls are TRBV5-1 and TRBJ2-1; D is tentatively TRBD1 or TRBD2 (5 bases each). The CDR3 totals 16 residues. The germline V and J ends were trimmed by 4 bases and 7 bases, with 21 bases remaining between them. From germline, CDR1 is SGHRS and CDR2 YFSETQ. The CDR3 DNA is TGCGCCAGCAGCCCGTCCCGGGACGGCCGAGGGAATGAGCAGTTCTTC. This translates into CASSPSRDGRGNEQFF.

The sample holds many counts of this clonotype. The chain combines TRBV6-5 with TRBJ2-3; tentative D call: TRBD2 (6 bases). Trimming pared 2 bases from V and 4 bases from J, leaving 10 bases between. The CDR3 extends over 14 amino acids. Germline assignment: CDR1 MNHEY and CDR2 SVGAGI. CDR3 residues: CASSYGGMADTQYF. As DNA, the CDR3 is TGTGCCAGCAGTTACGGCGGGATGGCAGATACGCAGTATTTT.

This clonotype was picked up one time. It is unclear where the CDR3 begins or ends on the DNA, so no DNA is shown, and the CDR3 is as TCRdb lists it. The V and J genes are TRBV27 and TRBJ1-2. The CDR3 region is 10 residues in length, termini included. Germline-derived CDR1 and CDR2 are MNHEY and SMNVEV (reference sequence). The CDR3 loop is CASSTSGYTF.

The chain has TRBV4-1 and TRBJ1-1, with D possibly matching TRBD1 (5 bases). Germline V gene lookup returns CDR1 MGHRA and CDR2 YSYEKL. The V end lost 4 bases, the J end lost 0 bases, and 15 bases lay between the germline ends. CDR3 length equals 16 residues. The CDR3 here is CASSPSGGGMNTEAFF. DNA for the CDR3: TGCGCCAGCAGCCCCTCTGGCGGGGGGATGAACACTGAAGCTTTCTTT.

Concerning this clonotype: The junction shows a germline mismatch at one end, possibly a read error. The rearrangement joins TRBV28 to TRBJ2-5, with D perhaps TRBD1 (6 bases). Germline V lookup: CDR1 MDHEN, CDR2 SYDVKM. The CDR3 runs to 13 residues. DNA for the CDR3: TGTACCAGCAGTTCACCAGGGGAAGAGACCCAGTACTTC. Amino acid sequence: CTSSSPGEETQYF. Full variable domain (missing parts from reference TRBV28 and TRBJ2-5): DVKVTQSSRYLVKRTGEKVFLECVQDMDHENMFWYRQDPGLGLRLIYFSYDVKMKEKGDIPEGYSVSREKKERFSLILESASTNQTSMYLCTSSSPGEETQYFGPGTRLLVL.

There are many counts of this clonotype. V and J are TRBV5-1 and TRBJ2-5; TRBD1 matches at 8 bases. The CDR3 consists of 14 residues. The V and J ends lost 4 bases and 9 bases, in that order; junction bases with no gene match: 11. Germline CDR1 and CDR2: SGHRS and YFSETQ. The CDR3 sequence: CASSPGQGAEAQYF. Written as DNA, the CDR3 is TGCGCCAGCAGCCCCGGACAGGGTGCAGAAGCCCAGTACTTC.

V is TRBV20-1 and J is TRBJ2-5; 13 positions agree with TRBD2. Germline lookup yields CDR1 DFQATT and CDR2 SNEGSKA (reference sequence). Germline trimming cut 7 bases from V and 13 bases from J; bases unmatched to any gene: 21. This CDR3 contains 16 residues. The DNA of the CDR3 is TGCAGTGTGGGACAGGGTGTACTAGCGGGAGGGGGGGCCCGGTACTTC. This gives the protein CSVGQGVLAGGGARYF.

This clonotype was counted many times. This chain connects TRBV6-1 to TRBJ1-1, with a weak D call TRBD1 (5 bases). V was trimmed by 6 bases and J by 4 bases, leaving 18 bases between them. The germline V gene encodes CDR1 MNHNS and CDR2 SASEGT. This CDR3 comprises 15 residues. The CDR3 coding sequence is TGTGCCAGCAGCTCCGGGGACCGCGTGTCCACTGAAGCTTTCTTT. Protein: CASSSGDRVSTEAFF.

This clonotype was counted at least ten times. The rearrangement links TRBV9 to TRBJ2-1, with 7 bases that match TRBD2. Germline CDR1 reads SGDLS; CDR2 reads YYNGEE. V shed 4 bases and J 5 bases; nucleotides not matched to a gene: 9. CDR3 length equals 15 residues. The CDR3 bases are TGTGCCAGCAGCCCGTCGGGAGGATACGACAATGAGCAGTTCTTC. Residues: CASSPSGGYDNEQFF.

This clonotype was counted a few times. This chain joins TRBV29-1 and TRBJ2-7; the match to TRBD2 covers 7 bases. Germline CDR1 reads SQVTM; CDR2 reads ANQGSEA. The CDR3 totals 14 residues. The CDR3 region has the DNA TGCGGGGGGGAGGGTTCGGCAGTCTCCTACGAGCAGTACTTC. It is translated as CGGEGSAVSYEQYF.

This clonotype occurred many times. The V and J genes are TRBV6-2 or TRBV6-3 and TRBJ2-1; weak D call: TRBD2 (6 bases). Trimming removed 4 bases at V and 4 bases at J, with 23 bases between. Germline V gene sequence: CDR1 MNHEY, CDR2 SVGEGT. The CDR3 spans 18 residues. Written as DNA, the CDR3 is TGTGCCAGCAGTTTCTCCCCATCCGGGACTGACTTTTACAATGAGCAGTTCTTC. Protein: CASSFSPSGTDFYNEQFF.